Listed below are T cell receptor beta chains from one sample, sequenced in a study of cytomegalovirus exposure and HLA in healthy donors. Sequencing used immunoSEQ multiplex PCR; TCRdb keeps in-frame clones, though not all of them. The table has hundreds of thousands of clones, roughly 88% seen once. Sequences were obtained from PBMCs. These receptors came from a boy aged 2 to 9 in good health and CMV-seronegative. CDR3s include the opening cysteine and the closing phenylalanine or tryptophan. D genes are given only for firm matches. Only part of the rows carry a size: once, few, many, or a class if the clone is expanded.

CDR3aa: CSVLTSWGRGEPTNEKLFF
CDR3nt: TGCAGCGTTCTGACGAGCTGGGGCAGGGGCGAGCCAACTAACGAAAAACTGTTTTTT
abundance: -
d_gene: -
v_gene: TRBV29-1
j_gene: TRBJ1-4

CDR3aa: CASSFRRESVGELFF
CDR3nt: TGTGCCAGCAGCTTCCGGCGGGAGTCCGTCGGGGAGCTGTTTTTT
abundance: -
d_gene: TRBD2
v_gene: TRBV7-2
j_gene: TRBJ2-2

CDR3aa: CASSQELAEGTDTQYF
CDR3nt: TGTGCCAGCAGCCAAGAACTAGCGGAAGGCACAGATACGCAGTATTTT
abundance: -
d_gene: TRBD2
v_gene: TRBV4-2
j_gene: TRBJ2-3

CDR3aa: CASSSTSGGSDTQYF
CDR3nt: TGTGCCAGCAGCTCGACTAGCGGCGGCTCAGATACGCAGTATTTT
abundance: -
d_gene: TRBD2
v_gene: TRBV7-6
j_gene: TRBJ2-3

CDR3aa: CASSLGSGAAEQYF
CDR3nt: TGTGCCAGCAGCTTAGGCAGCGGAGCTGCCGAGCAGTACTTC
abundance: -
d_gene: -
v_gene: TRBV11-3
j_gene: TRBJ2-7

CDR3aa: CASSTGQGARDTQYF
CDR3nt: TGTGCCAGCAGCACCGGACAGGGGGCAAGGGATACGCAGTATTTT
abundance: -
d_gene: TRBD1
v_gene: TRBV5-6
j_gene: TRBJ2-3

CDR3aa: CASSATSGSSLSYGQYF
CDR3nt: TGTGCCAGCAGTGCCACTAGCGGGAGTTCCCTCTCCTACGGGCAGTACTTC
abundance: -
d_gene: TRBD2
v_gene: TRBV6-1
j_gene: TRBJ2-7

CDR3aa: CASSTGLAGVGTGELFF
CDR3nt: TGTGCCAGCAGCACCGGACTAGCGGGAGTGGGGACCGGGGAGCTGTTTTTT
abundance: -
d_gene: TRBD2
v_gene: TRBV5-4
j_gene: TRBJ2-2

CDR3aa: CASSMDRLNTEAFF
CDR3nt: TGTGCCAGCAGTATGGACAGGTTGAACACTGAAGCTTTCTTT
abundance: few
d_gene: TRBD1
v_gene: TRBV6-1
j_gene: TRBJ1-1

CDR3aa: CASSVQGNYGYTF
CDR3nt: TGCGCCAGCAGCGTACAGGGAAACTATGGCTACACCTTC
abundance: -
d_gene: -
v_gene: TRBV10-2
j_gene: TRBJ1-2

CDR3aa: CASSIAPSVGTGELFF
CDR3nt: TGTGCCAGTAGTATAGCCCCCTCGGTCGGGACCGGGGAGCTGTTTTTT
abundance: -
d_gene: -
v_gene: TRBV19
j_gene: TRBJ2-2

CDR3aa: CASSFTGYNEQFF
CDR3nt: TGTGCCAGCAGCTTTACAGGATACAATGAGCAGTTCTTC
abundance: once
d_gene: -
v_gene: TRBV11-2
j_gene: TRBJ2-1

CDR3aa: CASSFGDSYLYEQYF
CDR3nt: TGTGCCAGCAGCTTCGGAGACTCCTATCTCTACGAGCAGTACTTC
abundance: -
d_gene: -
v_gene: TRBV7-9
j_gene: TRBJ2-7

CDR3aa: CSVEAGTADEQFF
CDR3nt: TGCAGCGTTGAGGCGGGGACGGCGGATGAGCAGTTCTTC
abundance: -
d_gene: -
v_gene: TRBV29-1
j_gene: TRBJ2-1

CDR3aa: CASSRGLQETQYF
CDR3nt: TGTGCCAGTAGTAGAGGGTTACAAGAGACCCAGTACTTC
abundance: -
d_gene: -
v_gene: TRBV19
j_gene: TRBJ2-5

CDR3aa: CATSDSTYNEQFF
CDR3nt: TGTGCCACCAGTGACTCCACCTACAATGAGCAGTTCTTC
abundance: -
d_gene: -
v_gene: TRBV15
j_gene: TRBJ2-1

CDR3aa: CASSSTSGGKDTQYF
CDR3nt: TGTGCCAGCAGCTCCACTAGCGGGGGGAAGGATACGCAGTATTTT
abundance: -
d_gene: TRBD2
v_gene: TRBV7-9
j_gene: TRBJ2-3

CDR3aa: CASSEATSTDTQYF
CDR3nt: TGCGCCAGCAGTGAGGCAACTAGCACAGATACGCAGTATTTT
abundance: -
d_gene: -
v_gene: TRBV10-1
j_gene: TRBJ2-3

CDR3aa: CASTRGNTEAFF
CDR3nt: TGTGCCAGCACCCGGGGAAACACTGAAGCTTTCTTT
abundance: -
d_gene: -
v_gene: TRBV6-5
j_gene: TRBJ1-1

CDR3aa: CSSSDSGGEQFF
CDR3nt: TGTTCCAGCAGCGATAGCGGAGGTGAGCAGTTCTTC
abundance: -
d_gene: -
v_gene: TRBV7-9
j_gene: TRBJ2-1

CDR3aa: CASSIGGEYNEQFF
CDR3nt: TGTGCCAGTAGTATAGGGGGGGAATACAATGAGCAGTTCTTC
abundance: -
d_gene: -
v_gene: TRBV19
j_gene: TRBJ2-1

CDR3aa: CASSDTGDYGYTF
CDR3nt: TGTGCCAGCAGTGATACGGGGGACTATGGCTACACCTTC
abundance: -
d_gene: -
v_gene: TRBV6-4
j_gene: TRBJ1-2

CDR3aa: CATSRDPLLLTGDGYTF
CDR3nt: TGTGCCACCAGCAGAGATCCCCTACTTCTGACAGGGGACGGCTACACCTTC
abundance: -
d_gene: TRBD1
v_gene: TRBV15
j_gene: TRBJ1-2

CDR3aa: CASSATGSSYEQYF
CDR3nt: TGTGCCAGTAGTGCGACAGGATCCTCCTACGAGCAGTACTTC
abundance: -
d_gene: -
v_gene: TRBV19
j_gene: TRBJ2-7

CDR3aa: CASSPTWFDEQYF
CDR3nt: TGTGCCAGCAGCCCGACATGGTTTGACGAGCAGTACTTC
abundance: few
d_gene: -
v_gene: TRBV5-6
j_gene: TRBJ2-7

CDR3aa: CASSITSGNYEQYF
CDR3nt: TGTGCCAGTAGTATTACTAGCGGGAACTACGAGCAGTACTTC
abundance: once
d_gene: TRBD2
v_gene: TRBV19
j_gene: TRBJ2-7

CDR3aa: CASSGEPAYNEQFF
CDR3nt: TGTGCCAGCTCAGGGGAACCTGCCTACAATGAGCAGTTCTTC
abundance: once
d_gene: -
v_gene: TRBV7-2
j_gene: TRBJ2-1

CDR3aa: CASSWGRDTQYF
CDR3nt: TGTGCCAGCAGCTGGGGGCGGGATACGCAGTATTTT
abundance: -
d_gene: -
v_gene: TRBV5-6
j_gene: TRBJ2-3

CDR3aa: CASSEVTGPYNSPLHF
CDR3nt: TGTGCCAGCAGTGAAGTCACAGGGCCCTATAATTCACCCCTCCACTTT
abundance: -
d_gene: -
v_gene: TRBV6-1
j_gene: TRBJ1-6

CDR3aa: CASGTSGDPSTDTQYF
CDR3nt: TGTGCCAGCGGGACTAGCGGGGACCCTAGCACAGATACGCAGTATTTT
abundance: once
d_gene: TRBD2
v_gene: TRBV4-2
j_gene: TRBJ2-3

CDR3aa: CAWTTTGEKLFF
CDR3nt: TGTGCCTGGACCACAACAGGTGAAAAACTGTTTTTT
abundance: -
d_gene: -
v_gene: TRBV30
j_gene: TRBJ1-4

CDR3aa: CASSLGLAGVSEQFF
CDR3nt: TGCGCCAGCAGCTTGGGGCTAGCGGGAGTTTCTGAGCAGTTCTTC
abundance: -
d_gene: TRBD2
v_gene: TRBV5-1
j_gene: TRBJ2-1

CDR3aa: CASSLWSGENTEAFF
CDR3nt: TGTGCCAGCAGCTTATGGTCAGGGGAGAACACTGAAGCTTTCTTT
abundance: -
d_gene: -
v_gene: TRBV7-2
j_gene: TRBJ1-1

CDR3aa: CASTLGGNTEAFF
CDR3nt: TGCGCCAGCACCCTGGGGGGGAACACTGAAGCTTTCTTT
abundance: few
d_gene: -
v_gene: TRBV5-1
j_gene: TRBJ1-1

CDR3aa: CASSVDRPLGTEAFF
CDR3nt: TGCGCCAGCAGCGTGGACAGGCCCCTGGGCACTGAAGCTTTCTTT
abundance: few
d_gene: TRBD1
v_gene: TRBV5-1
j_gene: TRBJ1-1

CDR3aa: CASSAPPRAGTRRETQYF
CDR3nt: TGTGCCAGCAGCGCCCCCCCTAGGGCGGGAACCCGGCGGGAGACCCAGTACTTC
abundance: -
d_gene: -
v_gene: TRBV9
j_gene: TRBJ2-5

CDR3aa: CAWSVDSYQPQHF
CDR3nt: TGTGCCTGGAGTGTGGACAGTTATCAGCCCCAGCATTTT
abundance: -
d_gene: -
v_gene: TRBV30
j_gene: TRBJ1-5

CDR3aa: CASSELGAGETQYF
CDR3nt: TGTGCCAGCAGTGAGTTAGGGGCAGGAGAGACCCAGTACTTC
abundance: many
d_gene: -
v_gene: TRBV6-1
j_gene: TRBJ2-5

CDR3aa: CSSTLDLAGDGETQYF
CDR3nt: TGTTCCAGCACCCTTGATCTAGCGGGAGATGGGGAGACCCAGTACTTC
abundance: -
d_gene: TRBD2
v_gene: TRBV7-9
j_gene: TRBJ2-5

CDR3aa: CASSSTGLAKNIQYF
CDR3nt: TGTGCCAGCAGTTCGACAGGATTAGCCAAAAACATTCAGTACTTC
abundance: -
d_gene: -
v_gene: TRBV27
j_gene: TRBJ2-4

CDR3aa: CASSEAAGGNIQYF
CDR3nt: TGTGCCAGCAGTGAAGCAGCAGGAGGAAACATTCAGTACTTC
abundance: once
d_gene: -
v_gene: TRBV2
j_gene: TRBJ2-4

CDR3aa: CASSHRALTSGDIGELFF
CDR3nt: TGTGCCAGCAGCCACCGCGCCCTCACTAGCGGGGATATCGGGGAGCTGTTTTTT
abundance: once
d_gene: TRBD2
v_gene: TRBV11-2
j_gene: TRBJ2-2

CDR3aa: CASSIPTGEDETQYF
CDR3nt: TGTGCCAGTAGTATCCCCACAGGGGAAGACGAGACCCAGTACTTC
abundance: -
d_gene: TRBD1
v_gene: TRBV19
j_gene: TRBJ2-5

CDR3aa: CASGGRIEATIYF
CDR3nt: TGTGCCAGCGGGGGCAGGATTGAGGCCACCATATATTTT
abundance: -
d_gene: -
v_gene: TRBV2
j_gene: TRBJ1-3

CDR3aa: CASSSYREPSGYTF
CDR3nt: TGTGCCAGCAGCTCCTACCGGGAGCCTTCTGGCTACACCTTC
abundance: -
d_gene: -
v_gene: TRBV11-2
j_gene: TRBJ1-2

CDR3aa: CASSPDGGDRSGAFF
CDR3nt: TGTGCCAGCTCACCAGATGGAGGGGACCGAAGTGGAGCTTTCTTT
abundance: -
d_gene: -
v_gene: TRBV18
j_gene: TRBJ1-1

CDR3aa: CASSWGFGRNEQFF
CDR3nt: TGTGCCAGCAGCTGGGGCTTCGGGAGGAATGAGCAGTTCTTC
abundance: -
d_gene: TRBD2
v_gene: TRBV5-6
j_gene: TRBJ2-1

CDR3aa: CASSGQVNTEAFF
CDR3nt: TGTGCCAGCAGCGGACAGGTGAACACTGAAGCTTTCTTT
abundance: few
d_gene: TRBD1
v_gene: TRBV27
j_gene: TRBJ1-1

CDR3aa: CASSLDRGSRVYGYTF
CDR3nt: TGCGCCAGCAGCTTGGACAGGGGTTCAAGGGTGTATGGCTACACCTTC
abundance: -
d_gene: TRBD1
v_gene: TRBV5-1
j_gene: TRBJ1-2

CDR3aa: CAWGGTFFSREQYF
CDR3nt: TGTGCCTGGGGGGGGACTTTCTTTTCTCGGGAGCAGTACTTC
abundance: -
d_gene: -
v_gene: TRBV30
j_gene: TRBJ2-7

CDR3aa: CASSYRGRVYGYTF
CDR3nt: TGTGCCAGCAGTTACAGGGGGCGCGTCTATGGCTACACCTTC
abundance: -
d_gene: TRBD1
v_gene: TRBV2
j_gene: TRBJ1-2

CDR3aa: CASSLGRGQETQYF
CDR3nt: TGTGCCAGCAGCTTAGGCAGGGGCCAAGAGACCCAGTACTTC
abundance: -
d_gene: -
v_gene: TRBV7-9
j_gene: TRBJ2-5

CDR3aa: CASSSGLAPTYEQYF
CDR3nt: TGTGCCAGCAGCTCGGGACTAGCGCCTACCTACGAGCAGTACTTC
abundance: -
d_gene: TRBD2
v_gene: TRBV5-4
j_gene: TRBJ2-7

CDR3aa: CASSLSVTGYGYTF
CDR3nt: TGTGCCAGCAGCTTAAGTGTCACTGGCTATGGCTACACCTTC
abundance: -
d_gene: -
v_gene: TRBV7-3
j_gene: TRBJ1-2

CDR3aa: CASSPRTGSYEQYF
CDR3nt: TGTGCCAGCAGTCCCCGGACAGGCTCCTACGAGCAGTACTTC
abundance: -
d_gene: TRBD1
v_gene: TRBV6-1
j_gene: TRBJ2-7

CDR3aa: CASSIQSSTEAFF
CDR3nt: TGTGCCAGCAGCATACAGAGTAGCACTGAAGCTTTCTTT
abundance: -
d_gene: -
v_gene: TRBV7-2
j_gene: TRBJ1-1

CDR3aa: CASSLGPLSSYNEQFF
CDR3nt: TGTGCCAGCAGCTTGGGCCCCCTAAGCTCCTACAATGAGCAGTTCTTC
abundance: -
d_gene: -
v_gene: TRBV5-6
j_gene: TRBJ2-1

CDR3aa: CASSQDSGTVYEQYF
CDR3nt: TGCGCCAGCAGCCAAGATTCGGGGACAGTCTACGAGCAGTACTTC
abundance: -
d_gene: TRBD1
v_gene: TRBV4-1
j_gene: TRBJ2-7